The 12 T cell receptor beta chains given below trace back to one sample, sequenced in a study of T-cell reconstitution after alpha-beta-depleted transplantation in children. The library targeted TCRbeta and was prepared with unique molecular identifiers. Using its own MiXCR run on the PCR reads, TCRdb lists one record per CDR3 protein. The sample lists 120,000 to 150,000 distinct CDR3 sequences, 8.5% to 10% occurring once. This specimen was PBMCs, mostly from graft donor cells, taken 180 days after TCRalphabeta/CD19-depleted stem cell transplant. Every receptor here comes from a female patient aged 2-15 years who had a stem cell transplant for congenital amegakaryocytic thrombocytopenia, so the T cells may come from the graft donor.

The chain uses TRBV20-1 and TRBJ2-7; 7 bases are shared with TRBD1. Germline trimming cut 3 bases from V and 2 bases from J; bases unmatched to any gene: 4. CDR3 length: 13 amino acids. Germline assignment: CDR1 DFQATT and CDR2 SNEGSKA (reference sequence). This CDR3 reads CSASRQGPYEQYF. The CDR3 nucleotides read TGCAGTGCTAGTAGACAGGGACCCTACGAGCAGTACTTC.

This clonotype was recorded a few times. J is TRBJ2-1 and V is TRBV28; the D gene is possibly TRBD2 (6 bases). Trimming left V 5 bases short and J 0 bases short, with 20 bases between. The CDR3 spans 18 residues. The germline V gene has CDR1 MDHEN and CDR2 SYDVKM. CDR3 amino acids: CASSPGLSHRSSYNEQFF. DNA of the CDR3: TGTGCCAGCAGTCCGGGACTTAGCCACAGGAGCTCCTACAATGAGCAGTTCTTC.

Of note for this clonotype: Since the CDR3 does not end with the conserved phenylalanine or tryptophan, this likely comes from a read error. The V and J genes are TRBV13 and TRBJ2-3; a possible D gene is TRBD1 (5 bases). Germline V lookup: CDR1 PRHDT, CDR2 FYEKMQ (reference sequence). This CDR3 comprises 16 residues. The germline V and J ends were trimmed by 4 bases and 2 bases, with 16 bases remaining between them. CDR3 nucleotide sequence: TGTGCCAGCAGCTCCCTCCAGGGTCACAACACAGATACGCAGTATTCT. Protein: CASSSLQGHNTDTQYS.

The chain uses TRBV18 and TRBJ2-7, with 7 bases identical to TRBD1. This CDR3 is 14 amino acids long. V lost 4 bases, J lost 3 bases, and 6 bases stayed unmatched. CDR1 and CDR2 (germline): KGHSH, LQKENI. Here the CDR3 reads CASSLSRDSYEQYF. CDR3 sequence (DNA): TGTGCCAGCTCACTCAGTAGGGACAGCTACGAGCAGTACTTC.

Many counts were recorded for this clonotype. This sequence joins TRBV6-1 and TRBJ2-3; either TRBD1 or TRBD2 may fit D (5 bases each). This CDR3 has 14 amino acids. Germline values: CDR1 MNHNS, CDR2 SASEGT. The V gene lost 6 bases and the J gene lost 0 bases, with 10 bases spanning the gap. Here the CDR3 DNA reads TGTGCCAGCAGACGCCGGGACAGCACAGATACGCAGTATTTT. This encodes CASRRRDSTDTQYF.

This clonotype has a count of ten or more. CDR3 protein: CSARPLAGTNEQFF. In DNA, the CDR3 is TGCAGTGCTAGACCACTAGCGGGAACGAATGAGCAGTTCTTC. The chain recombines TRBV20-1 with TRBJ2-1, with 10 positions matching TRBD2. CDR3 size: 14 residues. Unmatched junction bases numbered 5, after V lost 2 bases and J lost 7 bases. Germline CDR1 and CDR2: DFQATT and SNEGSKA (reference sequence).

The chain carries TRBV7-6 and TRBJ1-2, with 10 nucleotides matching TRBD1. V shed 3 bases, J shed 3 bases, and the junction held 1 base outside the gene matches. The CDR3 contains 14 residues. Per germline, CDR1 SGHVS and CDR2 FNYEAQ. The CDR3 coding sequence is TGTGCCAGCAGCTTGGGGACAGGGGACTATGGCTACACCTTC. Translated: CASSLGTGDYGYTF.

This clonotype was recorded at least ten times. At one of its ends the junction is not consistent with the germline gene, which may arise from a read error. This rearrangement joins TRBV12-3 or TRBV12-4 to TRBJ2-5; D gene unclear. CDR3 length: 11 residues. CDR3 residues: CAISVGETQYF. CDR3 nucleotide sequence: TGTGCCATCAGTGTAGGGGAGACCCAGTACTTC.

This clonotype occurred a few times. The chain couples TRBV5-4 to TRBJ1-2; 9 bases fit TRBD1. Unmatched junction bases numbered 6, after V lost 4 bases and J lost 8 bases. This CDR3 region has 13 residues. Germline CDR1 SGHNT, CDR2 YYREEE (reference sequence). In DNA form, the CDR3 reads TGTGCCAGCAGCAGGACAGGGGATAGCGGCTACACCTTC. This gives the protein CASSRTGDSGYTF.

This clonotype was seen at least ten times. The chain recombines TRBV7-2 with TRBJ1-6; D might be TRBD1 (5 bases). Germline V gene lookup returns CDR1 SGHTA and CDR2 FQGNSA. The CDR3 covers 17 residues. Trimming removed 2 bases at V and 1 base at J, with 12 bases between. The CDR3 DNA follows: TGTGCCAGCAGCTTACCAAGCAGGGTATCCTATAATTCACCCCTCCACTTT. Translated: CASSLPSRVSYNSPLHF.

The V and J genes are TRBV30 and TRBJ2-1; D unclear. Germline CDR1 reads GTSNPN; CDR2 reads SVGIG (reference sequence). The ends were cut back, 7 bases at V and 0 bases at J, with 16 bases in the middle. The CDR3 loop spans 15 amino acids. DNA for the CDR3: TGTGCCTCCATCCCGGGCAGCACCTCCTACAATGAGCAGTTCTTC. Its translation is CASIPGSTSYNEQFF.

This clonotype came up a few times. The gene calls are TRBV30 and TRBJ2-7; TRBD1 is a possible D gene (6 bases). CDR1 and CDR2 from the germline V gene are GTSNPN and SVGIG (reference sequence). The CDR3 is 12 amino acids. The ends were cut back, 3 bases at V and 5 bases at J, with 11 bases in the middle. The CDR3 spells CAWSPTGNEQYF. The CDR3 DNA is TGTGCCTGGAGCCCGACAGGTAACGAGCAGTACTTC.